A single sample gave rise to the 26 T cell receptor beta chains below, sequenced in a study of blood T cell repertoires in COVID-19 (dated by TCRdb to 2018 to 2021). Libraries came from the immunoSEQ multiplex PCR assay. The source is immuneACCESS, and TCRdb retained only in-frame sequences with V and J called. Part of the clones is not carried over; for the studies checked, unresolved V genes explain less than half of this, and the remainder is unexplained. The table for this sample lists about 260,000 clones; about 90% of them were counted only once. Approximately 10% of the sample rests with the top ten. Sequencing input: peripheral blood. These receptors all come from a woman in her seventies with COVID-19, enrolled during active disease.

The J gene is TRBJ2-3, the V gene TRBV30; 7 bases map to TRBD1. The V segment lost 2 bases and the J segment 5 bases; nucleotides outside the gene matches: 7. Germline CDR1 and CDR2: GTSNPN and SVGIG (reference sequence). The CDR3 sequence is 14 residues long. In DNA form, the CDR3 reads TGTGCCTGGAGTCAGGACAGGACCCGAGATACGCAGTATTTT. Amino acids: CAWSQDRTRDTQYF. The complete variable domain, with remaining parts taken from reference TRBV30 and TRBJ2-3, reads SQTIHQWPATLVQPVGSPLSLECTVEGTSNPNLYWYRQAAGRGLQLLFYSVGIGQISSEVPQNLSASRPQDRQFILSSKKLLLSDSGFYLCAWSQDRTRDTQYFGPGTRLTVL.

This chain uses TRBV4-3 with TRBJ2-3; D may be TRBD2 (5 bases). Germline CDR1 is LGHNA and CDR2 is YSLEER. Trimming removed 0 bases at V and 2 bases at J, with 12 bases between. The CDR3 length is 16 residues. The CDR3 nucleotides read TGCGCCAGCAGCCAAGATGGGCTAGCCCCCACAGATACGCAGTATTTT. Its protein product is CASSQDGLAPTDTQYF.

The V and J genes are TRBV25-1 and TRBJ2-3; 7 bases map to TRBD1. CDR1 is MGHDK, CDR2 SYGVNS, per germline. V trimming: 8 bases; J trimming: 0 bases; junction bases outside the gene matches: 11. This CDR3 is 16 amino acids long. CDR3: CASGFAYRGSTDTQYF. The CDR3 DNA reads TGTGCCAGCGGTTTCGCCTACAGGGGAAGCACAGATACGCAGTATTTT. Full variable domain (remainder filled in from reference TRBV25-1 and TRBJ2-3): EADIYQTPRYLVIGTGKKITLECSQTMGHDKMYWYQQDPGMELHLIHYSYGVNSTEKGDLSSESTVSRIRTEHFPLTLESARPSHTSQYLCASGFAYRGSTDTQYFGPGTRLTVL.

This clone was seen a single time. The chain employs TRBV7-8 and TRBJ2-1, with 14 bases identical to TRBD2. There are 19 residues in the CDR3. Trimming took 2 bases from V and 7 from J; bases not matched to a gene: 13. Germline loops: CDR1 SGHVS, CDR2 FQNEAQ. Here the CDR3 DNA reads TGTGCCAGCAGCTTAAGGGGACTAGCGGGAGCGACTGGTAGAAATGAGCAGTTCTTC. It is translated as CASSLRGLAGATGRNEQFF.

This rearrangement joins TRBV6-5 to TRBJ1-4, with a weak D call TRBD1 (5 bases). The CDR3 is 15 amino acids. In germline, CDR1 is MNHEY, CDR2 SVGAGI. V lost 6 bases, J lost 5 bases, and 16 bases lay in between. This CDR3 reads CASRGWAGLNEKLFF. The DNA of the CDR3 is TGTGCCAGCAGGGGATGGGCAGGGTTAAATGAAAAACTGTTTTTT.

CDR3 nucleotide sequence: TGCGCCAGCAGTGAATCCCCTGGCGGGAGCTTCTACGAGCAGTACTTC. Translation gives CASSESPGGSFYEQYF. The chain uses TRBV10-1 and TRBJ2-7, with 7 bases aligning to TRBD2. From germline, CDR1 is WNHNN and CDR2 SYGVQD (reference sequence). This CDR3 comprises 16 residues. The trim removed 3 bases at V and 3 bases at J, leaving 11 bases unmatched.

The CDR3 sequence is CASSFDRGSNQPQHF. The CDR3 DNA follows: TGCGCCAGCAGTTTCGACAGGGGGAGCAATCAGCCCCAGCATTTT. The V gene is TRBV4-1, the J gene TRBJ1-5; 9 positions agree with TRBD1. Germline CDR1 and CDR2: MGHRA and YSYEKL. V trimming: 6 bases; J trimming: 1 base; junction bases outside the gene matches: 4. The CDR3 extends over 15 amino acids.

The chain has TRBV5-1 and TRBJ2-1; 9 nucleotides align to TRBD2. Trimming took 5 bases from V and 7 from J; bases not matched to a gene: 4. In germline, CDR1 is SGHRS, CDR2 YFSETQ. This CDR3 comprises 13 residues. The CDR3 nucleotides read TGCGCCAGCAGGATTAGCGGGAGTAATGAGCAGTTCTTC. Translating it yields CASRISGSNEQFF.

This chain uses TRBV3-1 (or the pseudogene TRBV3-2) with TRBJ2-5; 7 bases line up with TRBD2. V shed 3 bases, J shed 5 bases, and the junction held 15 bases outside the gene matches. The CDR3 sequence is 17 residues long. Germline V gene lookup returns CDR1 LGHDT and CDR2 YNNKEL (reference sequence). The CDR3 coding sequence is TGTGCCAGCAGCCAGGCACTACCGGGACTACCAGGGGAGACCCAGTACTTC. The encoded protein is CASSQALPGLPGETQYF.

This clone was counted between two and nine times. This sequence joins TRBV12-5 and TRBJ2-1, with 12 bases matching TRBD2. Per germline, CDR1 LGHNT and CDR2 FRNRAP. The CDR3 loop spans 15 amino acids. Trimming cost V 6 bases and J 4 bases; bases outside gene matches: 4. In DNA form, the CDR3 reads TGTGCTAGTGGCCTGACTAGCGGGAGTTACAATGAGCAGTTCTTC. Translated, it gives CASGLTSGSYNEQFF.

This clone was counted once. V and J are TRBV12-3 or TRBV12-4 and TRBJ2-3, with D possibly being TRBD1 (5 bases). Trimming pared 10 bases from V and 2 bases from J, leaving 10 bases between. This CDR3 region has 12 residues. CDR3 sequence (DNA): TGTGCCACCCGACAGTCCACAGATACGCAGTATTTT. It codes for CATRQSTDTQYF.

The V call is TRBV2, the J call TRBJ1-2, with 7 bases identical to TRBD1. The V gene end was trimmed by 5 bases and the J gene end by 4 bases; junction bases not matched to a gene: 7. CDR1 and CDR2 (germline): SNHLY, FYNNEI. The CDR3 is 14 amino acids. The CDR3 protein is CASSYDRAGYGYTF. For the CDR3, the DNA is TGTGCCAGCAGTTATGACAGGGCGGGCTATGGCTACACCTTC.

This chain connects TRBV15 to TRBJ2-5, with a weak D call TRBD1 (6 bases). The V end was cut by 0 bases, the J end by 4 bases, with 15 bases between. The germline gives CDR1 LNHNV, CDR2 YYDKDF (reference sequence). The CDR3 covers 16 residues. The CDR3 bases are TGTGCCACCAGCAGAGATAATCCGACAGGCGGAGAGACCCAGTACTTC. Protein: CATSRDNPTGGETQYF.

This chain uses TRBV11-2 with TRBJ2-1; TRBD1 matches at 7 bases. The CDR3 covers 14 residues. CDR1 SGHAT and CDR2 FQNNGV come from the germline V gene. With 0 bases clipped from V and 15 bases from J, the junction kept 11 bases outside the gene matches. Here the CDR3 reads CASSLDQGVSYGFF. The DNA of the CDR3 is TGTGCCAGCAGCTTAGATCAGGGGGTTAGTTACGGGTTCTTC.

The chain has TRBV19 and TRBJ1-5; D perhaps matches TRBD1 (5 bases). V was clipped by 4 bases and J by 1 base, with 11 bases between them. The CDR3 sequence is 15 residues long. Germline loops: CDR1 LNHDA, CDR2 SQIVND (reference sequence). The CDR3 spells CASSNWGVSNQPQHF. CDR3 DNA sequence: TGTGCCAGTAGTAATTGGGGGGTAAGCAATCAGCCCCAGCATTTT.

The chain joins TRBV13 to TRBJ2-7; 9 bases agree with TRBD2. The V gene end was trimmed by 5 bases and the J gene end by 7 bases; junction bases not matched to a gene: 9. This CDR3 contains 14 residues. The germline gives CDR1 PRHDT, CDR2 FYEKMQ (reference sequence). CDR3 in DNA: TGTGCCAGCAGCCTCCAGCGGGAGGTACGAGAGCAGTACTTC. Translation: CASSLQREVREQYF.

The rearrangement links TRBV5-1 to TRBJ1-2; D gene ambiguous. Germline assignment: CDR1 SGHRS and CDR2 YFSETQ. CDR3 length: 15 residues. V dropped 6 bases and J dropped 0 bases, with 15 bases sitting between them. The CDR3 bases are TGCGCCAGCAATCTTTTTCCCGGGACTAACTATGGCTACACCTTC. Its protein product is CASNLFPGTNYGYTF. The full variable domain, its missing parts supplied by reference TRBV5-1 and TRBJ1-2, is KAGVTQTPRYLIKTRGQQVTLSCSPISGHRSVSWYQQTPGQGLQFLFEYFSETQRNKGNFPGRFSGRQFSNSRSEMNVSTLELGDSALYLCASNLFPGTNYGYTFGSGTRLTVV.

The rearrangement joins TRBV15 to TRBJ2-7, with a tentative D call TRBD1 (5 bases). The germline gives CDR1 LNHNV, CDR2 YYDKDF (reference sequence). Trimming stripped 1 base from V and 3 bases from J, with 10 bases between. This CDR3 has 14 amino acids. CDR3 loop: CATSRATGIYEQYF. CDR3 nucleotide sequence: TGTGCCACCAGCAGAGCCACAGGAATCTACGAGCAGTACTTC.

V and J are TRBV13 and TRBJ2-1; possibly TRBD2 for D (5 bases). Between the trimmed V and J ends, which lost 4 bases and 5 bases, there was a span of 15 bases. The CDR3 totals 15 residues. CDR1 PRHDT and CDR2 FYEKMQ come from the germline V gene (reference sequence). The CDR3 region is CASSSLSVKNNEQFF. CDR3 nucleotides: TGTGCCAGCAGCTCTCTTAGCGTAAAGAACAATGAGCAGTTCTTC. Based on the CDR3 plus reference TRBV13 and TRBJ2-1, the full variable domain is AAGVIQSPRHLIKEKRETATLKCYPIPRHDTVYWYQQGPGQDPQFLISFYEKMQSDKGSIPDRFSAQQFSDYHSELNMSSLELGDSALYFCASSSLSVKNNEQFFGPGTRLTVL.

This chain joins TRBV2 and TRBJ1-2, with D hard to call. CDR3 length equals 13 residues. Trimming removed 7 bases at V and 4 bases at J, with 13 bases between. Germline lookup yields CDR1 SNHLY and CDR2 FYNNEI. The CDR3 spells CASKPQTGYGYTF. CDR3 coding DNA: TGTGCCAGCAAACCCCAGACGGGCTATGGCTACACCTTC.

The chain has TRBV6-5 and TRBJ2-7; 8 nucleotides agree with TRBD1. The CDR3 contains 14 residues. J lost 8 bases, V lost 5 bases, and 11 bases had no gene match. The germline V gene encodes CDR1 MNHEY and CDR2 SVGAGI. The CDR3 loop is CASSRQGPQGKQYF. The CDR3 DNA reads as TGTGCCAGCAGTCGACAGGGGCCACAGGGAAAGCAGTACTTC.

The V gene is TRBV11-3, the J gene TRBJ1-2; D unresolved. The CDR3 consists of 15 residues. The V end lost 1 base, the J end lost 4 bases, and 13 bases lay between the germline ends. Germline CDR1 reads SGHNT; CDR2 reads YENEEA. The CDR3 DNA sequence: TGTGCCAGCAGCTTAGGGGCCACATCATTCTATGGCTACACCTTC. The encoded protein is CASSLGATSFYGYTF.

The chain joins TRBV5-6 to TRBJ1-1; D perhaps matches TRBD1 (5 bases). The CDR3 extends over 15 amino acids. Germline V gene data show CDR1 as SGHDT and CDR2 as YYEEEE. V lost 2 bases and J 0 bases, leaving 11 bases between the germline ends. CDR3 in DNA: TGTGCCAGCAGCTTTGACAGTTACATGAACACTGAAGCTTTCTTT. It codes for CASSFDSYMNTEAFF. Looking up the rest from reference TRBV5-6 and TRBJ1-1 gives the full variable domain: DAGVTQSPTHLIKTRGQQVTLRCSPKSGHDTVSWYQQALGQGPQFIFQYYEEEERQRGNFPDRFSGHQFPNYSSELNVNALLLGDSALYLCASSFDSYMNTEAFFGQGTRLTVV.

The CDR3 nucleotides are TGTGCCAGTAGGGCAGGGTACACTGAAGCTTTCTTT. Its protein is CASRAGYTEAFF. This chain connects TRBV19 to TRBJ1-1; possible D gene TRBD1, 5 bases. Trimming cost V 6 bases and J 3 bases, with 8 bases left between them. Germline lookup yields CDR1 LNHDA and CDR2 SQIVND (reference sequence). This CDR3 comprises 12 residues. The full variable domain, rest sourced from reference TRBV19 and TRBJ1-1, is DGGITQSPKYLFRKEGQNVTLSCEQNLNHDAMYWYRQDPGQGLRLIYYSQIVNDFQKGDIAEGYSVSREKKESFPLTVTSAQKNPTAFYLCASRAGYTEAFFGQGTRLTVV.

The rearrangement uses TRBV6-2 or TRBV6-3 and TRBJ1-6; unclear D gene. This CDR3 is built from 18 residues. CDR1 and CDR2 (germline): MNHEY, SVGEGT. V dropped 5 bases and J dropped 7 bases, with 24 bases sitting between them. As DNA, the CDR3 is TGTGCCAGCAGTCCGAGGACGGGGTCCTTCTATCACAATTCACCCCTCCACTTT. This translates into CASSPRTGSFYHNSPLHF.

V and J are TRBV7-9 and TRBJ1-1; a possible D gene is TRBD1 (5 bases). Trimming shortened V by 2 bases and J by 0 bases, and 16 bases separated the two germline ends. CDR3 length: 17 residues. From germline, CDR1 is SEHNR and CDR2 FQNEAQ (reference sequence). The CDR3 is CASSLRAGMGMNTEAFF. The CDR3 DNA follows: TGTGCCAGCAGCTTAAGGGCAGGGATGGGGATGAACACTGAAGCTTTCTTT.